This TCR beta chain was documented in a study of blood T cell repertoires in COVID-19. As for the study in general: Collection of acute and convalescent COVID-19 samples took place in the United States, Italy and Spain.

The CDR3 runs to 15 residues. The junction had 4 bases not matched to a gene; V was cut back by 1 base and J by 1 base. Germline values: CDR1 MGHRA, CDR2 YSYEKL. The assay was immunoSEQ multiplex PCR, and TCRdb's table has in-frame clones only and misses some. The sample has about 390,000 clones, approximately 90% seen once; the top ten hold 10%. The receptor's source is a woman aged 50 to 65 who had recovered from COVID-19. V gene TRBV4-1 combines with J gene TRBJ2-7; 7 bases match TRBD2. Sequencing used PBMCs or T cells enriched from blood (not recorded which). CDR3 loop: CASSQGREGSYEQYF. The CDR3 DNA sequence: TGCGCCAGCAGCCAAGGCAGGGAGGGGTCCTACGAGCAGTACTTC.